These T cell receptor beta chains were read from a single sample in a study of T cells in Graves' hyperthyroidism and ophthalmopathy. TCRdb re-derived calls from the multiplex PCR reads in MiXCR, one entry per CDR3 protein. The table records some 370,000 distinct CDR3 sequences, about 18% of them present only once. The sequenced sample was blood. Every receptor here comes from a woman in her 30s with Graves' hyperthyroidism that later progressed to Graves' ophthalmopathy. CDR3s include the opening cysteine and the closing phenylalanine or tryptophan. The order of the fields is V gene, J gene, clone size, CDR3 protein. Where a row states a size, it is once, few, many or the class of an expanded clone; other rows omit it.

>TRBV12-3/TRBV12-4|TRBJ2-1|many
CASSLGPQGFKFF
>TRBV30|TRBJ1-2|many
CAWSVRDAGRVYYGYTF
>TRBV2|TRBJ2-7|many
CASTTTPDRVTYEQYF
>TRBV5-1|TRBJ2-2|NA
CASSQRDRGGTGELFF
>TRBV10-3|TRBJ2-2|many
CAIKEGVTNTGELFF
>TRBV3-1|TRBJ1-5|NA
CASSQGPQPQHF
>TRBV12-3/TRBV12-4|TRBJ2-1|many
CASSPGPSNEQFF
>TRBV18|TRBJ2-6|NA
CASSPNGQGYSVGANVLTF
>TRBV2|TRBJ2-1|many
CASRWTLYNEQFF
>TRBV28|TRBJ2-7|NA
CASRRTEGGTYEQYF
>TRBV7-2|TRBJ2-2|few
CASRRQWEGRDTGELFF
>TRBV3-1|TRBJ2-7|many
CASSQDYLGTAYEQYF
>TRBV6-1|TRBJ1-1|NA
CASRSGVWNTEAFF
>TRBV15|TRBJ1-2|NA
CATSPIRGYGYTF
>TRBV27|TRBJ1-2|many
CASSLGSGPLPNYGYTF
>TRBV6-2/TRBV6-3|TRBJ2-5|NA
CASNRGVKETQYF
>TRBV30|TRBJ2-1|many
CAWSVLSLQFF
>TRBV7-9|TRBJ2-2|few
CASSFVAEQNTGELFF
>TRBV24-1|TRBJ1-4|few
CATSDGLSREKLFF
>TRBV7-9|TRBJ1-4|NA
CASSYGFLWAPIDFNEKLFF
>TRBV7-9|TRBJ2-7|NA
CASSLDSGNYEQYF
>TRBV9|TRBJ1-2|many
CASSGDWGGYTF
>TRBV19|TRBJ1-6|few
CASSPGGSSPLHF
>TRBV30|TRBJ1-1|many
CAWSVYKGRTEAFF
>TRBV20-1|TRBJ2-1|few
CSATGLAGTQLEQFF
>TRBV3-1|TRBJ2-2|many
CASSPGHLTNTGELFF
>TRBV14|TRBJ2-7|NA
CASSHLSYEQYF
>TRBV11-2|TRBJ1-1|many
CASSLELLEAFF
>TRBV15|TRBJ2-1|many
CATSRAYISSGHEQFF
>TRBV6-5|TRBJ1-2|many
CASSYSEGSYGYTF
>TRBV12-3/TRBV12-4|TRBJ2-2|many
CASSTRDRGTGELFF
>TRBV12-3/TRBV12-4|TRBJ2-5|NA
CASSFAHGETQYF
>TRBV12-5|TRBJ2-7|many
CASGFADGTGITYEQYF
>TRBV5-1|TRBJ1-1|NA
CASSLAGQFEAFF
>TRBV6-5|TRBJ1-5|many
CASSYSVGNQPQHF
>TRBV7-9|TRBJ2-1|NA
CASSLYFGLGEQFF
>TRBV24-1|TRBJ2-7|few
CATSAGPRGNFYEQYF